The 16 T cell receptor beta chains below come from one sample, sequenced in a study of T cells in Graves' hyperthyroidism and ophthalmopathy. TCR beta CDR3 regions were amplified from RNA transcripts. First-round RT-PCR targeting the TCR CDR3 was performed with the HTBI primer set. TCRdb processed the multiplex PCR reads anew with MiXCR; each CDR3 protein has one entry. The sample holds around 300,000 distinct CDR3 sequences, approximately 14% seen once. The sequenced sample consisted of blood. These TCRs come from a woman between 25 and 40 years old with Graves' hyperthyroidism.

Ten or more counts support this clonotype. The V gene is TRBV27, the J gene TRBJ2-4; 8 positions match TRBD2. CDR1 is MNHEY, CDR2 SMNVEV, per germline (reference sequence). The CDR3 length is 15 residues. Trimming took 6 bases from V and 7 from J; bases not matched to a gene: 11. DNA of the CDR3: TGTGCCAGCAGCCCATGGGCACTAGCGGATAACATTCAGTACTTC. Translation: CASSPWALADNIQYF.

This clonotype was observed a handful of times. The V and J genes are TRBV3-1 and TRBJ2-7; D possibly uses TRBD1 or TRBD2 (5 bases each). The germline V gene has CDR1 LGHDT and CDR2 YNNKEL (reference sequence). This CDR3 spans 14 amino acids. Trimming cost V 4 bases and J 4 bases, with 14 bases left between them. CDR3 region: CASSRRDVRYEQYF. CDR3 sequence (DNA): TGTGCCAGCAGCCGACGGGACGTGCGGTACGAGCAGTACTTC.

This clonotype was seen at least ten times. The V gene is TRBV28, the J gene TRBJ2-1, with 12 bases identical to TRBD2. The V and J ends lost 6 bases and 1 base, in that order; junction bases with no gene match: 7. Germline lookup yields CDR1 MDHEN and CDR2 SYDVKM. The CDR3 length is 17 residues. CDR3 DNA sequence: TGTGCCAGCAGCTCTAGCGGGAGGGCAAGTTCCTACAATGAGCAGTTCTTC. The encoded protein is CASSSSGRASSYNEQFF.

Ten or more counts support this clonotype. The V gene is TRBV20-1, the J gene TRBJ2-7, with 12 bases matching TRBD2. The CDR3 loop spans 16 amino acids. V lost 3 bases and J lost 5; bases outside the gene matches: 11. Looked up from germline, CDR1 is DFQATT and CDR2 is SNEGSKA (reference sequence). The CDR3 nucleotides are TGCAGTGCTAGGTCGACTAGCGGGAGTTGGCGAAACGAGCAGTACTTC. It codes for CSARSTSGSWRNEQYF.

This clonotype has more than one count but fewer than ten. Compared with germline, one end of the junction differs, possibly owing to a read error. CDR3 in amino acids: CASSLGPGANVLTF. The CDR3 DNA follows: TGTGCCAGCAGTTTAGGCCCTGGGGCCAACGTCCTGACTTTC. V and J are TRBV7-6 and TRBJ2-6; D remains unclear. CDR3 length: 14 residues. Germline-derived CDR1 and CDR2 are SGHVS and FNYEAQ.

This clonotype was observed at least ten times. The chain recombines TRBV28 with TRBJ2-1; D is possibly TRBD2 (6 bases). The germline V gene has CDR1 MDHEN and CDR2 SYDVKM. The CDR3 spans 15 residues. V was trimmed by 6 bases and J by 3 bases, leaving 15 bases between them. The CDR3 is CASSPGTSFYNEQFF. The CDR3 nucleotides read TGTGCCAGCAGCCCCGGGACTTCTTTCTACAATGAGCAGTTCTTC.

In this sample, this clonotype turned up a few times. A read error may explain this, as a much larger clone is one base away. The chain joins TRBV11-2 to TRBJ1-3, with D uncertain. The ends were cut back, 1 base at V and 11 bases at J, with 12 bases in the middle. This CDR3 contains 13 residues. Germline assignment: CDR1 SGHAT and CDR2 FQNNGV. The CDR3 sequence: CASSLGLGNAIYF. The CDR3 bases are TGTGCCAGCAGCTTAGGTCTTGGGAACGCCATATATTTT.

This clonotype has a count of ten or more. CDR3 bases: TGTGCCAGCAGCCAACGGTTGGACACTGAAGCTTTCTTT. Translated: CASSQRLDTEAFF. V is TRBV3-1 and J is TRBJ1-1; no clear D. Germline lookup yields CDR1 LGHDT and CDR2 YNNKEL (reference sequence). V lost 2 bases to trimming and J lost 3 bases, with 7 bases between them. The CDR3 has 13 amino acids.

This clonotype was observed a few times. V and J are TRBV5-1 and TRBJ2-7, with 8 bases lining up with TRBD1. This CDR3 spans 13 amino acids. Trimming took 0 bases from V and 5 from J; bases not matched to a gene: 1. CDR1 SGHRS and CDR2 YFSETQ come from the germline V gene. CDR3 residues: CASSLDRGDEQYF. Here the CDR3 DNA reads TGCGCCAGCAGCTTGGACAGGGGGGACGAGCAGTACTTC.

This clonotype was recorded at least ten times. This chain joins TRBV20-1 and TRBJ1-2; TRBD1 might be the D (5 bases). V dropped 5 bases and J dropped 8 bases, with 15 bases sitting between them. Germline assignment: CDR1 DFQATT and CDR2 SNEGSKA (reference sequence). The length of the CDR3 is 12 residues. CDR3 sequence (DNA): TGCAGTGCTGGCCAGGGCGTTGGCGGCTACACCTTC. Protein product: CSAGQGVGGYTF.

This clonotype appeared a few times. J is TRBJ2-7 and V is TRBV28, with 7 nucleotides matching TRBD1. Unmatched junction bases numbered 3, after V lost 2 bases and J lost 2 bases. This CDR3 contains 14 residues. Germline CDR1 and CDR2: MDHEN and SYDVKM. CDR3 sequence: CASSLPGQTYEQYF. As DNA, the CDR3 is TGTGCCAGCAGTTTACCGGGACAGACCTACGAGCAGTACTTC.

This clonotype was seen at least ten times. CDR3 amino acids: CSAPSGRQNRETQYF. The CDR3 region has the DNA TGCAGTGCTCCTAGCGGGAGGCAAAACAGGGAGACCCAGTACTTC. The gene calls are TRBV20-1 and TRBJ2-5; 11 bases line up with TRBD2. Trimming cost V 5 bases and J 5 bases; bases outside gene matches: 10. This CDR3 contains 15 residues. Germline values: CDR1 DFQATT, CDR2 SNEGSKA (reference sequence).

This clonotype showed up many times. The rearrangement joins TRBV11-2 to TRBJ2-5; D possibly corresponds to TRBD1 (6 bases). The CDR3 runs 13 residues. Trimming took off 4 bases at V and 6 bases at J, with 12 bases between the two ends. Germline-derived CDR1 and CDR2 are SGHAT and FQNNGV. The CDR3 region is CASSCTGKKTQYF. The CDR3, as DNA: TGTGCCAGCAGCTGCACAGGGAAGAAGACCCAGTACTTC. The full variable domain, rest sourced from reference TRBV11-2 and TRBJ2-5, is EAGVAQSPRYKIIEKRQSVAFWCNPISGHATLYWYQQILGQGPKLLIQFQNNGVVDDSQLPKDRFSAERLKGVDSTLKIQPAKLEDSAVYLCASSCTGKKTQYFGPGTRLLVL.

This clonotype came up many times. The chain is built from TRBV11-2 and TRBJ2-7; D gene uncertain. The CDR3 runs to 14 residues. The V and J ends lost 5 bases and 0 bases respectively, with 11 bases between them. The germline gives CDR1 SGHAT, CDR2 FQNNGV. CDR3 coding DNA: TGTGCCAGCAGCCCGTGGGGTCGCTCCTACGAGCAGTACTTC. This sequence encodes CASSPWGRSYEQYF.

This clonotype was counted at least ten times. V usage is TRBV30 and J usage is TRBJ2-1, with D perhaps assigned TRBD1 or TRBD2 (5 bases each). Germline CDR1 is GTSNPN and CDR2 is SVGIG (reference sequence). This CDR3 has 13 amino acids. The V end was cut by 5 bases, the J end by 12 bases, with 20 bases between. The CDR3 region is CAWSRDHPDRQFF. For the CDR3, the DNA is TGTGCCTGGTCCCGGGACCATCCCGACCGGCAGTTCTTC.

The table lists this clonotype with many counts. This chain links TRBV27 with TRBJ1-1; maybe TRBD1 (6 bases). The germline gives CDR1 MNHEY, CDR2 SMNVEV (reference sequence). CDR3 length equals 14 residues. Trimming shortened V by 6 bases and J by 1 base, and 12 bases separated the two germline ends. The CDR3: CASSGTDRNTEAFF. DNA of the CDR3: TGTGCCAGCAGCGGGACGGACAGGAACACTGAAGCTTTCTTT.